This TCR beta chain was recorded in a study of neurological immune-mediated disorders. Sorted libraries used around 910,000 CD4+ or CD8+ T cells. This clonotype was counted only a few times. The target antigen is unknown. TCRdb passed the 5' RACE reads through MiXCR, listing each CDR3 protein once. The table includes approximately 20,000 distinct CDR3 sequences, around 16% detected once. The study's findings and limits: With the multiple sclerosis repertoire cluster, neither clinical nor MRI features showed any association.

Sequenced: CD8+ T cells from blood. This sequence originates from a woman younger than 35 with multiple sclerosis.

CDR3 coding DNA: TGTGCCAGCAGCGGTGGGGCGGTACAGGTCGCAGATACGCAGTATTTT. Translation: CASSGGAVQVADTQYF. J is TRBJ2-3 and V is TRBV11-2; D may be TRBD1 (5 bases). The CDR3 covers 16 residues. Trimming removed 5 bases from V and 4 bases from J, with 19 bases in between. Germline V gene data show CDR1 as SGHAT and CDR2 as FQNNGV.